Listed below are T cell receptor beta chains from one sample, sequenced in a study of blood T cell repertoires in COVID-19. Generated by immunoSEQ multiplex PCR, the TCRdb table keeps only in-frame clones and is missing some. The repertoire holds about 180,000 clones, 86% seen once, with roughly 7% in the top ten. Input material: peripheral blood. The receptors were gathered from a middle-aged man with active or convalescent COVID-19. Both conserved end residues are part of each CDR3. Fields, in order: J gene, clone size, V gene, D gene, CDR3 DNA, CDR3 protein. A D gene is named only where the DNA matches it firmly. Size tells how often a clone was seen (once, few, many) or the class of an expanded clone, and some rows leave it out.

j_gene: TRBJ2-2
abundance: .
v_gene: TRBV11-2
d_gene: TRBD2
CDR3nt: TGTGCCAGCAGCTTAGATAGCGGGAGGGCCTCCGGGGAGCTGTTTTTT
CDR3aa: CASSLDSGRASGELFF

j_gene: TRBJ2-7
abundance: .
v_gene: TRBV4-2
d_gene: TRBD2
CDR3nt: TGTGCCAGCAGCCAAGATGCGGGAGGCTACGAGCAGTACTTC
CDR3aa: CASSQDAGGYEQYF

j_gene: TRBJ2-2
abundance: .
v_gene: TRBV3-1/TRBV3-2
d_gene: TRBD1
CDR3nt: TGTGCCAGCAGCCACCTAGGGACAGGCAGGAACACCGGGGAGCTGTTTTTT
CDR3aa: CASSHLGTGRNTGELFF

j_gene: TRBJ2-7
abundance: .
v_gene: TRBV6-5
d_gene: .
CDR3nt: TGTGCCAGCACCGGACTGTTCTACGAGCAGTACTTC
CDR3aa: CASTGLFYEQYF

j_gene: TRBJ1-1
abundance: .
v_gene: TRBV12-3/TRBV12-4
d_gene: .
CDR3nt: TGTGCCAGCACGGCTACGACTATCACTGAAGCTTTCTTT
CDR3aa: CASTATTITEAFF

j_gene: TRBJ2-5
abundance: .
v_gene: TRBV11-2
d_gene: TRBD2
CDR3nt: TGTGCCAGCAGCTTAGATTGGGGAGCGGGGGGGCAGGAGACCCAGTACTTC
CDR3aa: CASSLDWGAGGQETQYF

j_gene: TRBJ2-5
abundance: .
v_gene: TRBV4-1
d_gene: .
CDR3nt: TGCGCCAGCAGCTGGCAGGGAAGCGAGACCCAGTACTTC
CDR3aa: CASSWQGSETQYF

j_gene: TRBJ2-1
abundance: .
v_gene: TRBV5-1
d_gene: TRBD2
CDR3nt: TGCGCCAGCTCCCCCCTGGCTAGCGGGCTTCACAATGAGCAGTTCTTC
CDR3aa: CASSPLASGLHNEQFF

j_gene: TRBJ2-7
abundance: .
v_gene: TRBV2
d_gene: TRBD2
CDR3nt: TGTGCCAGCAGACGGGGACTAGCGGGAGTACGGGAGCAGTACTTC
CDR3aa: CASRRGLAGVREQYF

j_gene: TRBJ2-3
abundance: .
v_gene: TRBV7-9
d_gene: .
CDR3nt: TGTGCCAGCACCTCTTCTGGGGGGTTAGATACGCAGTATTTT
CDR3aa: CASTSSGGLDTQYF

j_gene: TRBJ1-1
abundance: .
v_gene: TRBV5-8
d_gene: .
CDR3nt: TGTGCCAGCAGCCCAACAGTGGACACTGAAGCTTTCTTT
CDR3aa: CASSPTVDTEAFF

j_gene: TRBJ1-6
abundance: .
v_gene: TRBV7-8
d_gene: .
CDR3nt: TGTGCCAGCAGCTTAGCGTATAGTAGGGGCGGGAGTTCACCCCTCCACTTT
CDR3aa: CASSLAYSRGGSSPLHF

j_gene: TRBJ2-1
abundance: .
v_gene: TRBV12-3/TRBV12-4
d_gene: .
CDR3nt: TGTGCCAGCAGTTTTTCTCCCTGGGGCGAGCAGTTCTTC
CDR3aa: CASSFSPWGEQFF

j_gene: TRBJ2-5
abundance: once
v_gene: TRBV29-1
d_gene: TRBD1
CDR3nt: TGCAGCGTGGCCCCCAGGGGGCTTGGGGAGACCCAGTACTTC
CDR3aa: CSVAPRGLGETQYF

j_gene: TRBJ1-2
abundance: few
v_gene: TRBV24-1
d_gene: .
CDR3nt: TGTGCCAGAAAGTGGAACAGGATAGGTACTAACTATGGCTACACCTTC
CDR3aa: CARKWNRIGTNYGYTF

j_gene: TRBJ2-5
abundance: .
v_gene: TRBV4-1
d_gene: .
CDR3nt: TGCGCCAGCAGCCAACCCCTAGGTCTTTCGGGGACCCAGTACTTC
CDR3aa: CASSQPLGLSGTQYF

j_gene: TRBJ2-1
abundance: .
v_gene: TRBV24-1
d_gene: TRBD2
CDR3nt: TGTGCCACCAGTGGGCTAGCGGGAGGGTACAATGAGCAGTTCTTC
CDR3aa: CATSGLAGGYNEQFF

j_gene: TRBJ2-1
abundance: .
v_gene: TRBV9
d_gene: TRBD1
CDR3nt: TGTGCCAGCAGCGTAGTAGGGGGCGGGTACAATGAGCAGTTCTTC
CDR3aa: CASSVVGGGYNEQFF

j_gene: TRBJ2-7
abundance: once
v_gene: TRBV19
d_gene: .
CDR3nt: TGTGCCAGTAGTCGGGATAAGGTTTGGGAGGCTTTATCCGAGCAGTACTTC
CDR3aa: CASSRDKVWEALSEQYF

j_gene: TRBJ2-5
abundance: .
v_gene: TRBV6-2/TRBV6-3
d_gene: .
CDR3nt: TGTGCCAGCAGCCCATTAAGGGGTGAGGAGACCCAGTACTTC
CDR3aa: CASSPLRGEETQYF

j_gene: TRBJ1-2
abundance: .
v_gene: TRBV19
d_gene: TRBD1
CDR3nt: TGTGCCAGTAGTATACTCGGACAGGCCATGAGGGGCTACACCTTC
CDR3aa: CASSILGQAMRGYTF

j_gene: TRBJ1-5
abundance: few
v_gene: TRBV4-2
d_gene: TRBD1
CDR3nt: TGTGCCAGCAGCCTCGGCGGGCAGGGGGATCAGCCCCAGCATTTT
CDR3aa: CASSLGGQGDQPQHF

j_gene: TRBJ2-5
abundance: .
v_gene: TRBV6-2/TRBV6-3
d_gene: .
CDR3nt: TGTGCCAGCAGTTACTGGAGGGGAGGTGGCCAAGAGACCCAGTACTTC
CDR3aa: CASSYWRGGGQETQYF

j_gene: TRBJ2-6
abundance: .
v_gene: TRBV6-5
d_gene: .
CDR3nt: TGTGCCAGCATGGCAGGGCCAACTGGGGCCAACGTCCTGACTTTC
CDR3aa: CASMAGPTGANVLTF

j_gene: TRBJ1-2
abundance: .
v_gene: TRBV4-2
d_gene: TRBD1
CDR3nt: TGTGCCAGCAGCCAAAATTGGGCCGTGGGACAGGGGGCGAACTATGGCTACACCTTC
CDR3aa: CASSQNWAVGQGANYGYTF

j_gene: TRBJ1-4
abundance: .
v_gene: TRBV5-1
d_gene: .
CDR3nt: TGCGCCAGCAGCCCTCTGTCAGGGACTAATGAAAAACTGTTTTTT
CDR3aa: CASSPLSGTNEKLFF

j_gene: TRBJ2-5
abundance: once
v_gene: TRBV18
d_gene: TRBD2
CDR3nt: TGTGCCAGCTCACCGGCGGGGGGGCCGGAGACCCAGTACTTC
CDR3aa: CASSPAGGPETQYF

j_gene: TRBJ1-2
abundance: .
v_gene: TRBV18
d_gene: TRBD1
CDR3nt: TGTGCCAGCTCACCAAGAGCGGTGACAGGGGGCCACTATGGCTACACCTTC
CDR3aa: CASSPRAVTGGHYGYTF

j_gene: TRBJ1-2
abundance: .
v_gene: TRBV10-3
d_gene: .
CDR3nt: TGTGCCATCAGTGAGGACGGGTATGGCTACACCTTC
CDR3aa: CAISEDGYGYTF

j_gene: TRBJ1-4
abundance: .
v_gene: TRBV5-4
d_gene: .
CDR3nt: TGTGCCAGCAGCTCCAGGGGATTCAATGAAAAACTGTTTTTT
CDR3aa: CASSSRGFNEKLFF

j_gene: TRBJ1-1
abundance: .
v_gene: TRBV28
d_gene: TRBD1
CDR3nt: TGTGCCAGCAGTTTAGGGAGGACAGGGCGAGCTTTCTTT
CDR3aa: CASSLGRTGRAFF

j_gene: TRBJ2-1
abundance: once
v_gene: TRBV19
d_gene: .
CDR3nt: TGTGCCAGTAAGCAAGGGACTCTCCTTAACAATGAGCAGTTCTTC
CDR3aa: CASKQGTLLNNEQFF

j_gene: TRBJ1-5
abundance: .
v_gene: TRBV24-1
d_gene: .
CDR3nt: TGTGCCACCAGTCGGGGGGCTGCTCAGCCCCAGCATTTT
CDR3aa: CATSRGAAQPQHF

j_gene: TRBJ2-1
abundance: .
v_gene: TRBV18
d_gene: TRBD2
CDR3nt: TGTGCCAGCTCAAAGACTAGCGGGGGTAGCTCCTACAATGAGCAGTTCTTC
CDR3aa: CASSKTSGGSSYNEQFF

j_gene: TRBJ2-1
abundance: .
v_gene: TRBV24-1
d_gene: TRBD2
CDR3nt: TGTGCCACCAGTGATACTGGGACTAGCGGGAGCAAAGGTGAGCAGTTCTTC
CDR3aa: CATSDTGTSGSKGEQFF

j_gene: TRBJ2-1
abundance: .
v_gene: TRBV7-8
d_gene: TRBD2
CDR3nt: TGTGCCAGCAGCAGACTAGCTGCGTACAATGAGCAGTTCTTC
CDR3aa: CASSRLAAYNEQFF

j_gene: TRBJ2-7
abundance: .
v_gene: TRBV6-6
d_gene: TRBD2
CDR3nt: TGTGCCAGCAGTTTCGGGACTAGCGCCTACGAGCAGTACTTC
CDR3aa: CASSFGTSAYEQYF

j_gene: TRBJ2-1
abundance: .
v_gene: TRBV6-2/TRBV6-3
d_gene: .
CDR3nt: TGTGCCAGCAGTTACTCGGGGGCGACCCTTTACAATGAGCAGTTCTTC
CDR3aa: CASSYSGATLYNEQFF

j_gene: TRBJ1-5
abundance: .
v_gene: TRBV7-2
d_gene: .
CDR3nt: TGTGCCAGCAGCTTAGATCATCGAGATCAGCCCCAGCATTTT
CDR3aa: CASSLDHRDQPQHF

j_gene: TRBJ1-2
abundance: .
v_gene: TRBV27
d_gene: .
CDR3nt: TGTGCCAGCAGTTTTAACGGGAGACTTAACTATGGCTACACCTTC
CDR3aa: CASSFNGRLNYGYTF

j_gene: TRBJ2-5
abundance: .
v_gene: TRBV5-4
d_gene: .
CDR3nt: .
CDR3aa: CASSFGPGGETQYF